A single sample is the source of the 3 T cell receptor beta chains below, sequenced in a study of CD4+ T cells in melanoma. Profiled with immunoSEQ multiplex PCR; TCRdb holds only in-frame clones, not every one. The sample consists of 12,000 to 15,000 clones, 60% to 70% of them appearing once. The sequencing input was cells from a culture (not recorded whether cultured in vitro). All receptors come from a human donor with melanoma.

V usage is TRBV7-7 and J usage is TRBJ2-2; D may be TRBD1 (6 bases). CDR3 length: 14 amino acids. Germline-derived CDR1 and CDR2 are SSHAT and FNYEAQ (reference sequence). Trimming shortened V by 2 bases and J by 4 bases, and 8 bases separated the two germline ends. In DNA form, the CDR3 reads TGTGCCAGCAGCTTAACAGGGTCCACCGGGGAGCTGTTTTTT. Encoded protein: CASSLTGSTGELFF.

In regard to this clone: A junction end diverges from the germline sequence, so it may reflect a read error. The V gene is TRBV6-1, the J gene TRBJ2-5; 10 bases match TRBD1. Germline V lookup: CDR1 MNHNS, CDR2 SASEGT. The CDR3 totals 17 residues. The CDR3 nucleotides are TGTGCCATCAGTGAGGGGGCCGGGACAGGGGCCGGGGAGACCCAGTACTTC. It yields the protein CAISEGAGTGAGETQYF.

The chain is built from TRBV19 and TRBJ2-3, with 9 bases matching TRBD1. Germline V gene sequence: CDR1 LNHDA, CDR2 SQIVND (reference sequence). The CDR3 totals 16 residues. With V trimmed by 3 bases and J by 2 bases, 6 bases remained unmatched. The CDR3 here is CASSIRGQGLTDTQYF. CDR3 nucleotide sequence: TGTGCCAGTAGTATCCGAGGACAGGGGCTCACAGATACGCAGTATTTT.